This TCR beta chain originates from a study of response to subunit inactivated influenza vaccine. Using its own MiXCR run on the RT-PCR reads, TCRdb lists one record per CDR3 protein. The sample includes 500,000 to 700,000 distinct CDR3 sequences, approximately 20% of them seen just once. The CDR3 spans 15 residues. Trimming left V 7 bases short and J 1 base short, with 13 bases between. These data were also reused for a study on T cells expressing NK-cell markers. This second study notes: Beta-chain TCR cDNA was generated via 5'RACE template switching with UMIs. Sequencing of TCR beta repertoires drew on sorted CD3+CD56+NKG2C+, CD3+CD56+NKG2C- and CD3+CD56-NKG2C+ T cells. Researchers report these clonotypes also headed the CD3+CD56-NKG2C+ fraction in several donors. It is unclear if expanded NKG2C-expressing clones target HCMV antigens.

This TCR came from a man in his forties or fifties who received an inactivated influenza vaccine. Sequencing used CD4+ T cells sorted from PBMCs, obtained less than 13 days after vaccination. The chain carries TRBV12-3 or TRBV12-4 and TRBJ2-2; possible D gene TRBD2, 5 bases. This CDR3 reads CASMEVVGNTGELFF. Here the CDR3 DNA reads TGTGCCAGCATGGAGGTCGTGGGGAACACCGGGGAGCTGTTTTTT.